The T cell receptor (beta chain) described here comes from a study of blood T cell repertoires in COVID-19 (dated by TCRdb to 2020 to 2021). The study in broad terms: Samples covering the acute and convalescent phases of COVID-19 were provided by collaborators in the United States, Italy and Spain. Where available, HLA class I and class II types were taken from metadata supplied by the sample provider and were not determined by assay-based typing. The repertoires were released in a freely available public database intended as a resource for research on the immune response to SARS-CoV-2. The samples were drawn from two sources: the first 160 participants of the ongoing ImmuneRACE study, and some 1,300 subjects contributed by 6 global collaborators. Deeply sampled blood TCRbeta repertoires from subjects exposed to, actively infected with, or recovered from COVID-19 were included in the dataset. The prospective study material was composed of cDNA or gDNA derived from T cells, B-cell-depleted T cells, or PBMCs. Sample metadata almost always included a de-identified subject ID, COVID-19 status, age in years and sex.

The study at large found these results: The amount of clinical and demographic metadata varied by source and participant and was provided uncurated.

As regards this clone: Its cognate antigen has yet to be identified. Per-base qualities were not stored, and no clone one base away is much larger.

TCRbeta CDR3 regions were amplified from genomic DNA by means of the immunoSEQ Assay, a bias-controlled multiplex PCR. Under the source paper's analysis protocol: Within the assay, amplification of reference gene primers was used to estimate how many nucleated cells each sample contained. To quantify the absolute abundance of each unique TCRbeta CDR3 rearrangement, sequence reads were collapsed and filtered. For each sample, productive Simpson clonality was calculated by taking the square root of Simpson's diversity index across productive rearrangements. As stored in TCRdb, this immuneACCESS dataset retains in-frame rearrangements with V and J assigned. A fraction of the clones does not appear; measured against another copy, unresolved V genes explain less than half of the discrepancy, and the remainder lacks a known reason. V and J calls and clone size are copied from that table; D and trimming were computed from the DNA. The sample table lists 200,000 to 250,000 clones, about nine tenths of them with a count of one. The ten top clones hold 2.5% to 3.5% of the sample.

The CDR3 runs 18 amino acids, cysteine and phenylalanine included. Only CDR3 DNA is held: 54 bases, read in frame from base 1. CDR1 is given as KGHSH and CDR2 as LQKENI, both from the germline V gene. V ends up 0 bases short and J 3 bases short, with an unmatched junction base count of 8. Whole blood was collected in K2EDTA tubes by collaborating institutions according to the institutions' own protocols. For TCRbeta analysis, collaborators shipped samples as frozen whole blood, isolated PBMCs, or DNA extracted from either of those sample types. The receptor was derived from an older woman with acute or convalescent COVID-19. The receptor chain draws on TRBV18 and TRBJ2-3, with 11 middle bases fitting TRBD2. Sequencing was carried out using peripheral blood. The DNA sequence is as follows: TGTGCCAGCTCACCACCAGGACTAGCGGGCCCGAGAACAGATACGCAGTATTTT. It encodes CASSPPGLAGPRTDTQYF. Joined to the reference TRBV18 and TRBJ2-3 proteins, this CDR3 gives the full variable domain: NAGVMQNPRHLVRRRGQEARLRCSPMKGHSHVYWYRQLPEEGLKFMVYLQKENIIDESGMPKERFSAEFPKEGPSILRIQQVVRGDSAAYFCASSPPGLAGPRTDTQYFGPGTRLTVL.